This is a list of T cell receptor beta chains from one sample in a study of cytomegalovirus exposure and HLA in healthy donors. Sequenced by immunoSEQ multiplex PCR; TCRdb stores in-frame clones only, minus some. The sample records about 84,000 clones, around 66% being singletons. Material: PBMCs. Every receptor here comes from a woman in her thirties or forties in good health and CMV-seropositive. Each CDR3 is given with its conserved first and last residue. Fields, in order: D gene, clone size, J gene, V gene, CDR3 protein, CDR3 DNA. The D gene is left open where the match is weak. Only some rows state a clone size, as once, few, many or a class for expanded clones.

D gene: -
clone size: -
J gene: TRBJ2-1
V gene: TRBV11-3
CDR3 protein: CASSRASSREQFF
CDR3 DNA: TGTGCCAGCAGCCGCGCTAGCTCGAGGGAGCAGTTCTTC

D gene: -
clone size: -
J gene: TRBJ1-1
V gene: TRBV6-1
CDR3 protein: CASSMQGNTEAFF
CDR3 DNA: TGTGCCAGCAGTATGCAGGGGAACACTGAAGCTTTCTTT

D gene: TRBD1
clone size: -
J gene: TRBJ2-5
V gene: TRBV7-2
CDR3 protein: CASSFAEVAGTGGQETQYF
CDR3 DNA: TGTGCCAGCAGCTTCGCGGAGGTAGCTGGAACAGGGGGACAAGAGACCCAGTACTTC

D gene: TRBD2
clone size: -
J gene: TRBJ2-7
V gene: TRBV5-6
CDR3 protein: CASSMGLAGGIIDEQYF
CDR3 DNA: TGTGCCAGCAGCATGGGACTAGCGGGAGGGATAATCGACGAGCAGTACTTC

D gene: -
clone size: few
J gene: TRBJ1-1
V gene: TRBV5-1
CDR3 protein: CASSLAISSATEAFF
CDR3 DNA: TGCGCCAGCAGCTTGGCCATATCTAGCGCTACTGAAGCTTTCTTT

D gene: TRBD1
clone size: -
J gene: TRBJ1-2
V gene: TRBV7-9
CDR3 protein: CASSSGTGNYGYTF
CDR3 DNA: TGTGCCAGCAGCTCCGGGACAGGGAACTATGGCTACACCTTC

D gene: -
clone size: few
J gene: TRBJ2-7
V gene: TRBV6-5
CDR3 protein: CASSGHLQGAYEQYF
CDR3 DNA: TGTGCCAGCAGTGGCCACCTCCAGGGTGCGTACGAGCAGTACTTC

D gene: -
clone size: few
J gene: TRBJ1-1
V gene: TRBV19
CDR3 protein: CASMNRETGLAFF
CDR3 DNA: TGTGCCAGTATGAATCGAGAAACAGGTTTGGCTTTCTTT

D gene: TRBD2
clone size: -
J gene: TRBJ2-2
V gene: TRBV4-1
CDR3 protein: CASRPTSGRAATGELFF
CDR3 DNA: TGCGCCAGCAGACCGACTAGCGGGAGGGCCGCCACCGGGGAGCTGTTTTTT

D gene: TRBD2
clone size: few
J gene: TRBJ2-7
V gene: TRBV6-1
CDR3 protein: CASSEFPGGYYEQYF
CDR3 DNA: TGTGCCAGCAGTGAATTCCCGGGGGGATACTACGAGCAGTACTTC

D gene: TRBD1
clone size: few
J gene: TRBJ1-2
V gene: TRBV2
CDR3 protein: CASRLGTGHGYTF
CDR3 DNA: TGTGCCAGCAGACTTGGGACAGGGCATGGCTACACCTTC

D gene: TRBD1
clone size: -
J gene: TRBJ1-6
V gene: TRBV10-3
CDR3 protein: CAISDRYNSPLHF
CDR3 DNA: TGTGCCATCTCGGACAGGTACAATTCACCCCTCCACTTT

D gene: TRBD1
clone size: -
J gene: TRBJ1-2
V gene: TRBV27
CDR3 protein: CASRTGKGGYGYTF
CDR3 DNA: TGTGCCAGCAGGACAGGGAAAGGGGGTTATGGCTACACCTTC

D gene: TRBD1
clone size: -
J gene: TRBJ2-5
V gene: TRBV7-7
CDR3 protein: CASSLAPTGQETQYF
CDR3 DNA: TGTGCCAGCAGCTTAGCCCCGACAGGGCAAGAGACCCAGTACTTC

D gene: TRBD2
clone size: -
J gene: TRBJ2-1
V gene: TRBV4-3
CDR3 protein: CASSQFAAGVGSYNEQFF
CDR3 DNA: TGCGCCAGCAGCCAATTCGCGGCGGGAGTTGGGTCCTACAATGAGCAGTTCTTC

D gene: -
clone size: -
J gene: TRBJ1-5
V gene: TRBV21-1
CDR3 protein: CASSRGQHQPQHF
CDR3 DNA: TGTGCCAGCAGCAGAGGACAGCATCAGCCCCAGCATTTT

D gene: TRBD1
clone size: -
J gene: TRBJ2-6
V gene: TRBV5-1
CDR3 protein: CASSPGQGSLGANVLTF
CDR3 DNA: TGCGCCAGCAGCCCGGGACAGGGAAGCCTAGGGGCCAACGTCCTGACTTTC

D gene: -
clone size: -
J gene: TRBJ1-4
V gene: TRBV21-1
CDR3 protein: CASSRSRPTGKTNEKLFF
CDR3 DNA: TGTGCCAGCAGCCGCAGCCGCCCGACAGGGAAAACTAATGAAAAACTGTTTTTT

D gene: TRBD2
clone size: -
J gene: TRBJ2-7
V gene: TRBV10-2
CDR3 protein: CASSGGLVASEQYF
CDR3 DNA: TGCGCCAGCAGTGGGGGACTAGTGGCTAGCGAGCAGTACTTC

D gene: TRBD1
clone size: -
J gene: TRBJ1-2
V gene: TRBV10-3
CDR3 protein: CAISEGTGAYYGYTF
CDR3 DNA: TGTGCCATCAGTGAGGGGACAGGGGCTTACTATGGCTACACCTTC

D gene: -
clone size: few
J gene: TRBJ1-1
V gene: TRBV5-5
CDR3 protein: CASSEQGPLNTEAFF
CDR3 DNA: TGTGCCAGCAGCGAACAGGGTCCCTTGAACACTGAAGCTTTCTTT

D gene: -
clone size: -
J gene: TRBJ1-5
V gene: TRBV7-2
CDR3 protein: CASDTGNSNQPQHF
CDR3 DNA: TGTGCCAGCGACACAGGGAATAGCAATCAGCCCCAGCATTTT

D gene: -
clone size: -
J gene: TRBJ1-2
V gene: TRBV19
CDR3 protein: CASSPGPNYGYTF
CDR3 DNA: TGTGCCAGTAGTCCAGGCCCAAACTATGGCTACACCTTC

D gene: TRBD2
clone size: -
J gene: TRBJ2-1
V gene: TRBV7-9
CDR3 protein: CASSPTQGLVFNEQFF
CDR3 DNA: TGTGCCAGCAGCCCGACCCAAGGACTAGTTTTCAATGAGCAGTTCTTC

D gene: -
clone size: once
J gene: TRBJ2-3
V gene: TRBV7-2
CDR3 protein: CASSPGGSRYTDTQYF
CDR3 DNA: TGTGCCAGCAGCCCCGGGGGTAGCCGATACACAGATACGCAGTATTTT

D gene: -
clone size: -
J gene: TRBJ1-2
V gene: TRBV7-2
CDR3 protein: CASSPSLGYTF
CDR3 DNA: TGTGCCAGCAGCCCTTCTCTTGGCTACACCTTC

D gene: TRBD2
clone size: -
J gene: TRBJ2-2
V gene: TRBV2
CDR3 protein: CASSGGRAEGGELFF
CDR3 DNA: TGTGCCAGCAGTGGTGGGAGGGCCGAGGGCGGGGAGCTGTTTTTT

D gene: TRBD2
clone size: -
J gene: TRBJ2-1
V gene: TRBV28
CDR3 protein: CASSPGGFRVASRYEQFF
CDR3 DNA: TGTGCCAGCAGTCCGGGGGGTTTTCGTGTTGCGAGTAGATATGAGCAGTTCTTC

D gene: -
clone size: -
J gene: TRBJ1-1
V gene: TRBV19
CDR3 protein: CASGNSSDRQGRPEAFF
CDR3 DNA: TGTGCCAGTGGCAATTCTTCCGACAGGCAAGGAAGGCCTGAAGCTTTCTTT

D gene: -
clone size: -
J gene: TRBJ2-1
V gene: TRBV7-9
CDR3 protein: CASSSRGGLSYNEQFF
CDR3 DNA: TGTGCCAGCAGCTCGCGGGGAGGACTATCCTACAATGAGCAGTTCTTC

D gene: TRBD1
clone size: -
J gene: TRBJ1-2
V gene: TRBV5-1
CDR3 protein: CASGTGGPPSNYGYTF
CDR3 DNA: TGCGCCAGCGGAACAGGGGGACCCCCCTCAAACTATGGCTACACCTTC

D gene: -
clone size: -
J gene: TRBJ2-7
V gene: TRBV9
CDR3 protein: CASSVEAGSHYEQYF
CDR3 DNA: TGTGCCAGCAGCGTAGAAGCGGGTTCTCACTACGAGCAGTACTTC

D gene: TRBD2
clone size: -
J gene: TRBJ2-7
V gene: TRBV28
CDR3 protein: CASSTSGSNYEQYF
CDR3 DNA: TGTGCCAGCAGTACTAGCGGGAGTAACTACGAGCAGTACTTC

D gene: TRBD2
clone size: once
J gene: TRBJ2-1
V gene: TRBV30
CDR3 protein: CAWSPQSGGGLYNEQFF
CDR3 DNA: TGTGCCTGGAGTCCTCAAAGCGGGGGGGGGCTATACAATGAGCAGTTCTTC

D gene: -
clone size: few
J gene: TRBJ2-1
V gene: TRBV5-6
CDR3 protein: CASNSASSYNEQFF
CDR3 DNA: TGTGCCAGCAACAGTGCGAGCTCCTACAATGAGCAGTTCTTC

D gene: TRBD1
clone size: -
J gene: TRBJ1-4
V gene: TRBV15
CDR3 protein: CATSRSDREAEKLFF
CDR3 DNA: TGTGCCACCAGCAGGTCGGACAGGGAAGCCGAAAAACTGTTTTTT

D gene: TRBD1
clone size: -
J gene: TRBJ1-5
V gene: TRBV25-1
CDR3 protein: CASRHRGPGKPQHF
CDR3 DNA: TGTGCCAGCAGACACAGGGGCCCCGGGAAGCCCCAGCATTTT

D gene: TRBD1
clone size: -
J gene: TRBJ2-5
V gene: TRBV28
CDR3 protein: CASSPPGGSETQYF
CDR3 DNA: TGTGCCAGCAGCCCACCAGGGGGCTCAGAGACCCAGTACTTC

D gene: -
clone size: -
J gene: TRBJ1-1
V gene: TRBV27
CDR3 protein: CASRPRQEQTEAFF
CDR3 DNA: TGTGCCAGCAGACCCAGACAAGAACAAACTGAAGCTTTCTTT

D gene: TRBD1
clone size: -
J gene: TRBJ1-4
V gene: TRBV29-1
CDR3 protein: CSVAGTGGEKLFF
CDR3 DNA: TGCAGCGTTGCCGGGACAGGGGGGGAAAAACTGTTTTTT

D gene: TRBD2
clone size: -
J gene: TRBJ2-1
V gene: TRBV7-2
CDR3 protein: CASSLVGTSGGVYYNEQFF
CDR3 DNA: TGTGCCAGCAGCTTAGTCGGGACTAGCGGGGGCGTCTACTACAATGAGCAGTTCTTC

D gene: -
clone size: -
J gene: TRBJ1-4
V gene: TRBV4-2
CDR3 protein: CASSQDARRATNEKLFF
CDR3 DNA: TGTGCCAGCAGCCAAGATGCCAGACGGGCAACTAATGAAAAACTGTTTTTT

D gene: -
clone size: -
J gene: TRBJ1-4
V gene: TRBV27
CDR3 protein: CASSFQGKGATNEKLFF
CDR3 DNA: TGTGCCAGCAGTTTTCAGGGGAAGGGGGCAACTAATGAAAAACTGTTTTTT

D gene: -
clone size: -
J gene: TRBJ1-1
V gene: TRBV5-1
CDR3 protein: CASSLGQYTEAFF
CDR3 DNA: TGCGCCAGCAGCTTGGGACAGTACACTGAAGCTTTCTTT